The T cell receptor beta chain described here comes from a study of human T cells and chemical hapten exposure. Study overall: Patch testing was performed with 0.01% DPC on the upper back, with reading at 6 days. Regarding the study as a whole: There was no change with DPC sensitization in TCRs above 1 in 1000 frequency. Patch test score was positively correlated with the counts of PT1 expanded TCRs.

Per the study methods: Sampled TCR counts reached a median of roughly 100,000 per sample, with values ranging from about 20,000 to 750,000. TCRdb processed the RACE reads anew with MiXCR; each CDR3 protein has one entry. These V and J calls originate from TCRdb's pipeline instead of the authors' own analysis. The table has about 290,000 distinct CDR3 sequences, almost 8% seen once. Stated time point: pre-sensitization, week 0. Treatment: therapeutic diphenylcyclopropenone sensitization with weekly scalp DPC. CDR3 length: 14 residues. The trim removed 5 bases at V and 5 bases at J, leaving 9 bases unmatched. Germline V gives CDR1 SGHRS, CDR2 YFSETQ. This clonotype was observed a handful of times. Its antigen is unidentified.

The chain has TRBV5-1 and TRBJ1-1; 7 nucleotides align to TRBD1. The sequencing used whole blood, collected in connection with sensitization to the hapten diphenylcyclopropenone (DPC). This receptor was obtained from a man younger than 35 with alopecia areata. Some clones in this sample may be carry-over from other donors' samples. DNA for the CDR3: TGCGCCAGCAGTCAAGAAGGGGGCACGACTGAAGCTTTCTTT. Protein: CASSQEGGTTEAFF.